These T cell receptor beta chains were read from a single sample in a study of PD-L1 blockade in urothelial cancer. Repertoires were generated with immunoSEQ multiplex PCR, while TCRdb's copy carries only in-frame clones and drops some. Counted here are more than 35,000 clones, around 80% occurring once; the ten biggest clones make up over 10%. The sequences come from PBMCs, collected around atezolizumab (anti-PD-L1) treatment. Receptors originate from a man between 60 and 75 years old with urothelial cancer. Both conserved end residues are part of each CDR3. A D gene is named only where the DNA matches it firmly. Clone sizes are given selectively: once, few, many, or a class where the clone is expanded.

D,J,size,V,CDR3,DNA
TRBD2,TRBJ2-3,NA,TRBV15,CATSDQRLAGTDTQYF,TGTGCCACCAGCGACCAAAGACTAGCGGGTACAGATACGCAGTATTTT
NA,TRBJ1-1,NA,TRBV19,CASSTRAEAFF,TGTGCCAGTAGTACCCGGGCTGAAGCTTTCTTT
TRBD1,TRBJ2-1,NA,TRBV27,CASSNSGQRYNEQFF,TGTGCCAGCAGTAACTCGGGACAGAGGTACAATGAGCAGTTCTTC
NA,TRBJ2-7,NA,TRBV6-5,CASSYAGSSVQYF,TGTGCCAGCAGTTACGCGGGCAGTTCGGTGCAGTACTTC
NA,TRBJ2-7,NA,TRBV5-1,CASSLTATYEQYF,TGCGCCAGCAGCTTGACAGCCACATACGAGCAGTACTTC
TRBD1,TRBJ1-1,NA,TRBV7-2,CASSLDKGQGRTNTEAFF,TGTGCCAGCAGCTTAGATAAGGGACAGGGTAGAACGAACACTGAAGCTTTCTTT
NA,TRBJ2-1,NA,TRBV27,CASSYRLRTGNEQFF,TGTGCCAGCAGCTATCGATTACGTACAGGAAATGAGCAGTTCTTC
NA,TRBJ2-3,few,TRBV27,CASSDSVDTQYF,TGTGCCAGCAGTGATAGCGTCGATACGCAGTATTTT
NA,TRBJ2-3,NA,TRBV28,CASSLSLPDTQYF,TGTGCCAGCAGTTTGAGCCTCCCAGATACGCAGTATTTT
NA,TRBJ1-1,NA,TRBV15,CATSRERANTEAFF,TGTGCCACCAGCAGGGAGAGGGCGAACACTGAAGCTTTCTTT
TRBD1,TRBJ2-2,NA,TRBV11-2,CASSFDRGGFSTGELFF,TGTGCCAGCAGCTTCGACAGGGGGGGTTTTAGCACCGGGGAGCTGTTTTTT
NA,TRBJ1-1,NA,TRBV28,CASSLQGRVTEAFF,TGTGCCAGCAGCCTTCAGGGGCGGGTCACTGAAGCTTTCTTT
TRBD1,TRBJ1-1,NA,TRBV19,CASSTTHRGGTEAFF,TGTGCCAGTAGCACAACGCACAGGGGGGGCACTGAAGCTTTCTTT
NA,TRBJ2-3,NA,TRBV7-6,CASSLADGGTDTQYF,TGTGCCAGCAGCTTAGCAGACGGAGGCACAGATACGCAGTATTTT
NA,TRBJ1-1,NA,TRBV6-5,CASRQKLNTEAFF,TGTGCCAGCAGACAAAAACTGAACACTGAAGCTTTCTTT
TRBD1,TRBJ1-1,NA,TRBV15,CATSSQGALNTEAFF,TGTGCCACCAGCTCCCAGGGGGCGCTGAACACTGAAGCTTTCTTT
NA,TRBJ2-7,NA,TRBV19,CASSIEDNEQYF,TGTGCCAGTAGTATTGAGGACAACGAGCAGTACTTC
NA,TRBJ2-2,NA,TRBV5-1,CASSSDSGELFF,TGCGCCAGCAGCTCAGACTCCGGGGAGCTGTTTTTT
TRBD2,TRBJ2-3,NA,TRBV7-6,CASSLAGASTDTQYF,TGTGCCAGCAGCCTAGCGGGAGCTAGCACAGATACGCAGTATTTT
TRBD2,TRBJ2-1,few,TRBV6-6,CASSSSSGGTYNEQFF,TGTGCCAGCAGCTCGTCGAGCGGGGGGACCTACAATGAGCAGTTCTTC
TRBD1,TRBJ2-7,few,TRBV7-9,CASSLGQGDEQYF,TGTGCCAGCAGCTTAGGACAGGGGGACGAGCAGTACTTC
NA,TRBJ1-3,NA,TRBV25-1,CASSRDNGNTIYF,TGTGCCAGCAGCCGGGACAATGGAAACACCATATATTTT
TRBD1,TRBJ2-3,NA,TRBV28,CASSSPGQPDTQYF,TGTGCCAGCAGTTCCCCGGGACAGCCAGATACGCAGTATTTT
TRBD2,TRBJ2-7,NA,TRBV5-1,CASSLSSGRSYEQYF,TGCGCCAGCAGCTTGAGTAGCGGGAGGTCCTACGAGCAGTACTTC
TRBD2,TRBJ2-3,NA,TRBV5-1,CASSWVSGGPRDTQYF,TGCGCCAGCAGCTGGGTTAGCGGGGGGCCCAGAGATACGCAGTATTTT
TRBD2,TRBJ2-3,once,TRBV18,CASSLSSGSPDTQYF,TGTGCCAGCTCACTCTCTAGCGGGAGTCCAGATACGCAGTATTTT
TRBD2,TRBJ2-7,few,TRBV2,CASSELPGLAGGSSYEQYF,TGTGCCAGCAGTGAATTGCCCGGACTAGCGGGGGGTTCCTCCTACGAGCAGTACTTC
TRBD1,TRBJ2-5,NA,TRBV28,CASSERTGYEETQYF,TGTGCCAGCAGTGAGAGGACAGGGTATGAGGAGACCCAGTACTTC
NA,TRBJ2-7,NA,TRBV7-2,CASSKSRGPHYEQYF,TGTGCCAGCAGCAAGTCCAGGGGCCCCCACTACGAGCAGTACTTC
NA,TRBJ2-1,NA,TRBV27,CASSPEADYTSYNEQFF,TGTGCCAGCAGCCCAGAGGCGGACTACACCTCCTACAATGAGCAGTTCTTC
NA,TRBJ2-5,NA,TRBV11-2,CASSHLNRDPQYF,TGTGCCAGCAGCCATCTCAACAGGGACCCCCAGTACTTC
TRBD2,TRBJ2-2,NA,TRBV28,CASSFHRDGRDTGELFF,TGTGCCAGCAGTTTTCATCGCGACGGGAGGGACACCGGGGAGCTGTTTTTT
TRBD2,TRBJ2-1,NA,TRBV7-2,CASSPTSGRTVYNEQFF,TGTGCCAGCAGCCCAACTAGCGGGAGGACTGTATACAATGAGCAGTTCTTC
TRBD2,TRBJ2-5,NA,TRBV7-2,CASGLRTSGQETQYF,TGTGCCAGCGGCCTAAGGACTAGCGGGCAAGAGACCCAGTACTTC
NA,TRBJ2-5,NA,TRBV15,CATSRDSISSQETQYF,TGTGCCACCAGCAGAGATTCGATTAGCTCCCAAGAGACCCAGTACTTC
NA,TRBJ2-5,NA,TRBV6-1,CASSEQGGETQYF,TGTGCCAGCAGTGAACAGGGCGGTGAGACCCAGTACTTC